The rows below give T cell receptor beta chains drawn from one sample of a study of cytomegalovirus exposure and HLA in healthy donors. TCRdb's table, derived via immunoSEQ multiplex PCR, lists solely in-frame clones and lacks some. The table shows 140,000 to 150,000 clones, with around three quarters occurring only once. The specimen sequenced was PBMCs. Every receptor here comes from a man in his forties in good health and CMV-seropositive. Each CDR3 is given with its conserved first and last residue. Each record gives: clone size, V gene, D gene, J gene, CDR3 DNA, CDR3 protein. D genes are given only for firm matches. Only part of the rows carry a size: once, few, many, or a class if the clone is expanded.

>few|TRBV19|NA|TRBJ1-1
TGTGCCAGTAATCATCCAGGGATAAACACTGAAGCTTTCTTT
CASNHPGINTEAFF
>once|TRBV21-1|NA|TRBJ2-6
TGTGCCGCTGGGGGCAGGGTTGAGGCCAACGTCCTGACTTTC
CAAGGRVEANVLTF
>once|TRBV5-4|TRBD1|TRBJ1-2
TGTGCCAGCAGCACCCGGGACAGGGTACATGGCTACACCTTC
CASSTRDRVHGYTF
>NA|TRBV18|NA|TRBJ2-7
TGTGCCAGCTCACCAGGGACACCCACCTCCTACGAGCAGTACTTC
CASSPGTPTSYEQYF
>NA|TRBV15|TRBD2|TRBJ2-1
TGTGCCACCACCCCTAATTTAGCGGGAGGTGGCCATGAGCAGTTCTTC
CATTPNLAGGGHEQFF
>few|TRBV6-1|NA|TRBJ1-2
TGTGCCAGCAGTCAGGGAGGGGATGGCTACACCTTC
CASSQGGDGYTF
>once|TRBV18|NA|TRBJ2-7
TGTGCCAGCTCACCGGGAGTAGAGGAGCAGTACTTC
CASSPGVEEQYF
>NA|TRBV7-2|TRBD1|TRBJ2-7
TGTGCCAGCAGCTTCCAAGGGACAGGGGCCCACGAGCAGTACTTC
CASSFQGTGAHEQYF
>NA|TRBV7-9|NA|TRBJ1-2
TGTTCCAGCAGCTTAGGCCCGCACTATTATGGCTACACCTTC
CSSSLGPHYYGYTF
>NA|TRBV4-2|TRBD2|TRBJ2-2
TGTGCCAGCAGCCAAGTGGCGGGACTAGCGCCCACCGGGGAGCTGTTTTTT
CASSQVAGLAPTGELFF
>NA|TRBV5-1|NA|TRBJ2-7
TGCGCCAGCAGCTTGTTTCAGGACTACGAGCAGTACTTC
CASSLFQDYEQYF
>NA|TRBV5-1|TRBD1|TRBJ2-7
TGCGCCAGCAGCTTGGAGGGGGCTAACGAGCAGTACTTC
CASSLEGANEQYF
>NA|TRBV7-3|TRBD2|TRBJ2-1
TGTGCCAGCAGCTTAATGCCAACTAGCGGGAGTAATAATGAGCAGTTCTTC
CASSLMPTSGSNNEQFF
>NA|TRBV5-1|NA|TRBJ2-5
TGCGCCAGCAGCTCCGGACAGAGGGAGACCCAGTACTTC
CASSSGQRETQYF
>once|TRBV12-5|NA|TRBJ2-5
TGTGCTAGTGGCCTCCCCTCAAGCGGTCCGTACCAAGAGACCCAGTACTTC
CASGLPSSGPYQETQYF
>NA|TRBV30|NA|TRBJ1-2
TGTGCCTGGGATACAGGGTACTGGGGCTACACCTTC
CAWDTGYWGYTF
>NA|TRBV7-9|NA|TRBJ1-5
TGTTCCAGCAGCCCCCTCACAGGTTCCCATCAGCCCCAGCATTTT
CSSSPLTGSHQPQHF
>NA|TRBV5-6|NA|TRBJ1-1
TGTGCCAGCAGCGCATACTGGAGGGGGAACACTGAAGCTTTCTTT
CASSAYWRGNTEAFF
>NA|TRBV12-5|NA|TRBJ2-7
TGTGCTAGTGGCCCGGGACTGTACGAGCAGTACTTC
CASGPGLYEQYF
>few|TRBV5-1|NA|TRBJ2-1
TGCGCCAGCAGCTTTTCGCCCGGGACCTACAATGAGCAGTTCTTC
CASSFSPGTYNEQFF
>NA|TRBV13|TRBD1|TRBJ2-7
TGTGCCAGCAGCTTAGGGGTGACAGGGGGTCTGGAGTACTTC
CASSLGVTGGLEYF
>NA|TRBV7-2|NA|TRBJ2-5
TGTGCCAGCAGCGCCCAGGGTACTCAAGAGACCCAGTACTTC
CASSAQGTQETQYF
>NA|TRBV6-4|NA|TRBJ1-2
TGTGCCAGCAGTCCCCTACCGCTCCTAGGGGGGGATGGCTACACCTTC
CASSPLPLLGGDGYTF
>NA|TRBV19|TRBD1|TRBJ2-5
TGTGCCAGTAGAACCATCGGACAGGGCGCGGAGACCCAGTACTTC
CASRTIGQGAETQYF
>NA|TRBV11-2|NA|TRBJ2-3
TGTGCCAGCAGCTTAGGGGGTCAGGGCCTTAGCACAGATACGCAGTATTTT
CASSLGGQGLSTDTQYF
>NA|TRBV5-4|TRBD2|TRBJ2-7
TGTGCCAGCAGCTTGGGGACTAGCGGCCCCTACGAGCAGTACTTC
CASSLGTSGPYEQYF
>NA|TRBV13|NA|TRBJ2-5
TGTGCCAGCAGCCGGGGTGGGAGGCCACAAGAGACCCAGTACTTC
CASSRGGRPQETQYF
>NA|TRBV7-2|TRBD1|TRBJ1-1
TGTGCCAGCAGCTCGGACAGGGGGCCCAACGTAGCTTTCTTT
CASSSDRGPNVAFF
>NA|TRBV5-1|NA|TRBJ2-1
TGCGCCAGCAGCTTGGGCGGTGAGCAGTTCTTC
CASSLGGEQFF
>NA|TRBV6-5|TRBD2|TRBJ2-7
TGTGCCAGCAGCACGGGGGGGCCTAACTACGAGCAGTACTTC
CASSTGGPNYEQYF
>NA|TRBV18|TRBD1|TRBJ2-7
TGTGCCAGCTCACCACCTAGGGACAGGAGGGGCTACGAGCAGTACTTC
CASSPPRDRRGYEQYF
>NA|TRBV18|NA|TRBJ2-7
TGTGCCAGCTCACAAGACAGGACGGGCTACGAGCAGTACTTC
CASSQDRTGYEQYF
>NA|TRBV14|TRBD2|TRBJ2-5
TGTGCCAGCAGCCTAAGCGGGAGTGGTCGTGTGACCCAGTACTTC
CASSLSGSGRVTQYF
>NA|TRBV7-2|NA|TRBJ1-2
TGTGCCAGCAGCTTATTGGGCAACTATGGCTACACCTTC
CASSLLGNYGYTF
>NA|TRBV29-1|NA|TRBJ1-2
TGCAGCGTCCAGGGAGGCTATGGCTACACCTTC
CSVQGGYGYTF
>NA|TRBV7-9|TRBD1|TRBJ2-7
TGTGCCAGCAGCTTAAGAGACAGGGTTGCCGAGCAGTACTTC
CASSLRDRVAEQYF
>NA|TRBV4-3|TRBD1|TRBJ2-7
TGCGCCAGCAGCCAATATACGACAGGGACCTTTTACGAGCAGTACTTC
CASSQYTTGTFYEQYF
>once|TRBV5-1|TRBD2|TRBJ2-1
TGCGCCAGCAGCTTGGCCCCGGGACTAGGCTCCTACAATGAGCAGTTCTTC
CASSLAPGLGSYNEQFF
>NA|TRBV28|NA|TRBJ1-4
TGTGCCAGCAGTTTTTCGGGAAAACTGTTTTTT
CASSFSGKLFF
>NA|TRBV5-1|NA|TRBJ2-2
TGCGCCAGCAGGAGGGTGGCAGGGGACACCGGGGAGCTGTTTTTT
CASRRVAGDTGELFF
>NA|TRBV11-2|TRBD2|TRBJ2-1
TGTGCCAGCAGCTTACTAGCGGGAGCTTACAATGAGCAGTTCTTC
CASSLLAGAYNEQFF
>NA|TRBV4-1|NA|TRBJ2-4
TGCGCCAGCAGCCAAGGGCTAGCCAAAAACAGTCAGTACTTC
CASSQGLAKNSQYF
>NA|TRBV6-5|TRBD1|TRBJ2-7
TGTGCCAGCAGTTACTCCGGGACAGGGGTTTACGAGCAGTACTTC
CASSYSGTGVYEQYF
>NA|TRBV28|NA|TRBJ2-2
TGTGCCAGCAGTTATTGGAGCACCGGGGAGCTGTTTTTT
CASSYWSTGELFF
>NA|TRBV20-1|NA|TRBJ2-1
TGCAGTGCTACTTCCTACAATGAGCAGTTCTTC
CSATSYNEQFF
>NA|TRBV7-9|TRBD2|TRBJ2-3
TGTGCCAGCAGCGTACCGGGACTAGCGACAAGCACAGATACGCAGTATTTT
CASSVPGLATSTDTQYF
>few|TRBV21-1|NA|TRBJ1-5
TGTGCCAGCAGCAAATCCGCAGGGCCCAATCAGCCCCAGCATTTT
CASSKSAGPNQPQHF
>few|TRBV28|NA|TRBJ1-2
TGTGCCAGCAGTTTCTGGTCCCGGGGGACGGATGGCTACACCTTC
CASSFWSRGTDGYTF
>NA|TRBV4-1|NA|TRBJ2-4
TGCGCCAGCAGCCAATCATTTTTAGCCAAAAACATTCAGTACTTC
CASSQSFLAKNIQYF
>few|TRBV6-5|NA|TRBJ2-2
TGTGCCAGCAGTTACTCTCGGGGAAGCCCCGGGGAGCTGTTTTTT
CASSYSRGSPGELFF
>NA|TRBV19|NA|TRBJ2-5
TGTGCCAGTAGTATTCGGCCAGGGGATATGGAGACCCAGTACTTC
CASSIRPGDMETQYF
>NA|TRBV28|NA|TRBJ2-1
TGTGCCAGCAGTTTGAGCAATGAGCAGTTCTTC
CASSLSNEQFF
>once|TRBV30|NA|TRBJ2-7
TGTGCCTGGGGGAGGCGTCTTGTGAGCTCCTACGAGCAGTACTTC
CAWGRRLVSSYEQYF
>NA|TRBV28|TRBD2|TRBJ2-2
TGTGCCAGCAGTTTCGGTGGAAGCGGGGCGGGATACACCGGGGAGCTGTTTTTT
CASSFGGSGAGYTGELFF
>NA|TRBV4-1|NA|TRBJ2-1
TGCGCCAGCAGCCAGAGTCTCCTACTAGTGGGGTCTTACAATGAGCAGTTCTTC
CASSQSLLLVGSYNEQFF
>NA|TRBV19|TRBD2|TRBJ2-1
TGTGCCAGTAGTATAGATGGGACGGGAGGATTAAGTGAGCAGTTCTTC
CASSIDGTGGLSEQFF
>few|TRBV19|TRBD1|TRBJ2-7
TGTGCCAGTAGTATAAACTTTGGACAGGGCAACGAGCAGTACTTC
CASSINFGQGNEQYF
>NA|TRBV6-1|NA|TRBJ1-5
TGTGCCAGCAGTGAACTAACCAGGATTAGCAATCAGCCCCAGCATTTT
CASSELTRISNQPQHF
>NA|TRBV5-4|TRBD1|TRBJ2-6
TGTGCCAGCAGCCAAACAGGGGCTGGGGCCAACGTCCTGACTTTC
CASSQTGAGANVLTF
>NA|TRBV5-4|NA|TRBJ2-6
TGTGCCAGCAGCCCCGACAGAGCTGGGGCCAACGTCCTGACTTTC
CASSPDRAGANVLTF